A selection of T cell receptor beta chains follows, all from one sample in a study of cytomegalovirus exposure and HLA in healthy donors. Some clones are missing from TCRdb's copy, which holds only in-frame ones; the method was immunoSEQ multiplex PCR. The table lists about 170,000 clones, approximately 80% of them singletons. The sequenced sample was PBMCs. The receptors come from a woman between 50 and 59 years old in good health and CMV-seronegative. CDR3s include the opening cysteine and the closing phenylalanine or tryptophan. Each record gives: CDR3 protein, CDR3 DNA, J gene, D gene, V gene, clone size. The D gene is left open where the match is weak. Not every row has a clone size; where given, it reads once, few, many or a size class.

CASSLGGLTPPEQYF TGTGCCAGCAGCTTGGGAGGACTTACCCCTCCAGAGCAGTACTTC TRBJ2-7 - TRBV5-4 -
CASSYSIARSVNEQFF TGTGCCAGCAGTTACTCGATCGCCCGCAGCGTCAATGAGCAGTTCTTC TRBJ2-1 - TRBV6-5 once
CASSQGGNRRTDTQYF TGTGCCAGCAGCCAAGGGGGAAACAGGCGCACAGATACGCAGTATTTT TRBJ2-3 - TRBV14 once
CATLRTSGIQETQYF TGTGCCACCCTCAGGACTAGCGGGATCCAAGAGACCCAGTACTTC TRBJ2-5 TRBD2 TRBV25-1 few
CAISQGVRYEQYF TGTGCCATCAGTCAGGGGGTACGCTACGAGCAGTACTTC TRBJ2-7 TRBD1 TRBV10-3 -
CASSLGQGAGSFF TGCGCCAGCAGCCTAGGACAGGGGGCGGGATCGTTCTTT TRBJ1-1 TRBD1 TRBV5-1 -
CSVDGTGQGNTEAFF TGCAGCGTTGATGGTACAGGACAGGGGAACACTGAAGCTTTCTTT TRBJ1-1 TRBD1 TRBV29-1 -
CASRSVGGDTQYF TGTGCCAGCAGATCCGTCGGGGGAGATACGCAGTATTTT TRBJ2-3 - TRBV2 -
CASRQTGIDGYTF TGTGCCAGCAGACAGACAGGGATCGATGGCTACACCTTC TRBJ1-2 TRBD1 TRBV2 once
CASSADFGSGNTIYF TGTGCCAGCAGCGCCGACTTCGGCTCTGGAAACACCATATATTTT TRBJ1-3 - TRBV9 -
CARAGLADNEQFF TGTGCCAGAGCGGGATTGGCTGACAATGAGCAGTTCTTC TRBJ2-1 TRBD2 TRBV2 once
CSSSLTLDRGGTEAFF TGTTCCAGCAGCTTAACCCTAGACAGGGGGGGGACTGAAGCTTTCTTT TRBJ1-1 TRBD1 TRBV7-9 -
CASSPTALFPETQYF TGCGCCAGCAGCCCCACCGCCCTATTCCCAGAGACCCAGTACTTC TRBJ2-5 - TRBV4-3 few
CSSSRPSLAGASGELFF TGTTCCAGCAGCCGACCCTCACTAGCGGGGGCGAGCGGGGAGCTGTTTTTT TRBJ2-2 TRBD2 TRBV7-9 -
CAWQLSGQNQPQHF TGTGCCTGGCAGCTCTCGGGACAGAATCAGCCCCAGCATTTT TRBJ1-5 TRBD1 TRBV30 -
CASSSGSNTGELFF TGTGCCAGCAGTTCAGGTTCGAACACCGGGGAGCTGTTTTTT TRBJ2-2 - TRBV7-3 few
CASSQDPDRGNEKLFF TGCGCCAGCAGCCAAGATCCGGACAGGGGTAATGAAAAACTGTTTTTT TRBJ1-4 TRBD1 TRBV4-3 once
CASIPGQGARTEAFF TGTGCCAGTATTCCGGGACAGGGGGCCCGAACTGAAGCTTTCTTT TRBJ1-1 TRBD1 TRBV19 -
CATSRVAGNNSPLHF TGTGCCACCAGCAGAGTTGCAGGGAATAATTCACCCCTCCACTTT TRBJ1-6 - TRBV15 -
CASSRQGGDQETQYF TGTGCCAGCAGTAGACAGGGAGGCGACCAAGAGACCCAGTACTTC TRBJ2-5 - TRBV6-6 -
CSVRAATNTEAFF TGCAGCGTGAGGGCAGCCACGAACACTGAAGCTTTCTTT TRBJ1-1 - TRBV29-1 once
CASTWTGTNYGYTF TGTGCCAGCACTTGGACAGGTACGAACTATGGCTACACCTTC TRBJ1-2 TRBD1 TRBV2 -
CASSPGQRGGYTF TGTGCCAGCAGTCCGGGACAGAGAGGGGGCTACACCTTC TRBJ1-2 TRBD1 TRBV2 -
CASSQVSGEIGELFF TGCGCCAGCAGCCAAGTCTCAGGGGAGATCGGGGAGCTGTTTTTT TRBJ2-2 - TRBV4-3 -
CSSSPTGIAIQPQHF TGTTCCAGCAGCCCAACTGGCATAGCAATTCAGCCCCAGCATTTT TRBJ1-5 - TRBV7-9 -
CASSLAGGSNQPQHF TGTGCCAGCAGCTTAGCGGGCGGGAGCAATCAGCCCCAGCATTTT TRBJ1-5 - TRBV11-2 -
CASSQEQGAYYEQYF TGCGCCAGCAGCCAAGAGCAGGGGGCTTACTACGAGCAGTACTTC TRBJ2-7 TRBD1 TRBV4-3 -
CSVELFSDTQYF TGCAGCGTTGAATTATTTTCCGATACGCAGTATTTT TRBJ2-3 - TRBV29-1 -
CASSLAGGGETQYF TGTGCCAGCAGCCTGGCGGGGGGCGGGGAGACCCAGTACTTC TRBJ2-5 TRBD2 TRBV7-7 -
CASSATRSPTTEQYF TGTGCCAGCAGTGCTACTAGGTCTCCAACAACCGAGCAGTACTTC TRBJ2-7 - TRBV2 -
CASSLGRERNSPLHF TGCGCCAGCAGCTTGGGACGGGAGAGAAATTCACCCCTCCACTTT TRBJ1-6 - TRBV5-1 few
CATTPGQYGTEAFF TGTGCCACTACGCCAGGGCAATATGGCACTGAAGCTTTCTTT TRBJ1-1 - TRBV28 -
CASSQDNGDTQYF TGTGCCAGCAGCCAAGATAACGGGGATACGCAGTATTTT TRBJ2-3 - TRBV4-2 -
CASSTRGGPGINSPLHF TGTGCCAGCAGCACCCGGGGAGGGCCAGGAATTAATTCACCCCTCCACTTT TRBJ1-6 - TRBV7-6 -
CASSPGLAEEQYF TGTGCCAGCTCACCCGGACTAGCGGAGGAGCAGTACTTC TRBJ2-7 TRBD2 TRBV18 -
CASSPRQGIISGELFF TGTGCCAGCAGCCCGCGACAGGGGATTATCTCCGGGGAGCTGTTTTTT TRBJ2-2 TRBD1 TRBV7-9 -
CAGRTGGLYGYTF TGCGCCGGTCGGACAGGGGGCCTCTATGGCTACACCTTC TRBJ1-2 TRBD1 TRBV10-1 -
CASSSDYDQNEQFF TGTGCCAGTAGTTCAGACTACGACCAAAATGAGCAGTTCTTC TRBJ2-1 - TRBV19 -
CASSQDSGIRQPQHF TGCGCCAGCAGCCAAGACTCGGGGATACGGCAGCCCCAGCATTTT TRBJ1-5 - TRBV4-1 -
CASSPQGVTGELFF TGCGCCAGCAGTCCACAGGGGGTTACGGGGGAGCTGTTTTTT TRBJ2-2 TRBD1 TRBV4-3 -
CASSSDDKLSYNEQFF TGTGCCAGCAGTTCCGACGACAAACTCTCCTACAATGAGCAGTTCTTC TRBJ2-1 - TRBV6-6 -
CASSEYNQRDTNEQFF TGTGCCAGCAGTGAATACAACCAGCGGGACACCAATGAGCAGTTCTTC TRBJ2-1 - TRBV25-1 -
CASRAGGGSSTDTQYF TGTGCCAGCCGAGCGGGAGGTGGCTCGAGCACAGATACGCAGTATTTT TRBJ2-3 TRBD2 TRBV5-4 once
CASGLFMNTEAFF TGCGCCAGTGGACTATTCATGAACACTGAAGCTTTCTTT TRBJ1-1 - TRBV14 few
CASSLGAGGYSNQPQHF TGTGCCAGCAGCTTAGGGGCAGGGGGGTATAGCAATCAGCCCCAGCATTTT TRBJ1-5 TRBD1 TRBV7-8 -
CASSDELVSTQYF TGTGCCAGCAGTGACGAACTAGTCTCTACGCAGTATTTT TRBJ2-3 - TRBV6-4 -
CASRSGGSSYEQYF TGTGCCAGCAGGTCGGGGGGGAGCTCCTACGAGCAGTACTTC TRBJ2-7 TRBD2 TRBV28 -
CATKSGFSNQPQHF TGTGCCACCAAGTCAGGCTTTAGCAATCAGCCCCAGCATTTT TRBJ1-5 - TRBV15 -
CASTPAGGARTEAFF TGTGCCAGCACCCCGGCGGGGGGCGCGAGGACTGAAGCTTTCTTT TRBJ1-1 - TRBV11-2 -
CASSPRRQGSAYNEQFF TGTGCCAGCTCACCACGGCGTCAGGGGTCTGCGTACAATGAGCAGTTCTTC TRBJ2-1 - TRBV18 -
CASSRRGEADYGYTF TGTGCCAGTAGTCGTAGAGGGGAGGCTGACTATGGCTACACCTTC TRBJ1-2 - TRBV19 -